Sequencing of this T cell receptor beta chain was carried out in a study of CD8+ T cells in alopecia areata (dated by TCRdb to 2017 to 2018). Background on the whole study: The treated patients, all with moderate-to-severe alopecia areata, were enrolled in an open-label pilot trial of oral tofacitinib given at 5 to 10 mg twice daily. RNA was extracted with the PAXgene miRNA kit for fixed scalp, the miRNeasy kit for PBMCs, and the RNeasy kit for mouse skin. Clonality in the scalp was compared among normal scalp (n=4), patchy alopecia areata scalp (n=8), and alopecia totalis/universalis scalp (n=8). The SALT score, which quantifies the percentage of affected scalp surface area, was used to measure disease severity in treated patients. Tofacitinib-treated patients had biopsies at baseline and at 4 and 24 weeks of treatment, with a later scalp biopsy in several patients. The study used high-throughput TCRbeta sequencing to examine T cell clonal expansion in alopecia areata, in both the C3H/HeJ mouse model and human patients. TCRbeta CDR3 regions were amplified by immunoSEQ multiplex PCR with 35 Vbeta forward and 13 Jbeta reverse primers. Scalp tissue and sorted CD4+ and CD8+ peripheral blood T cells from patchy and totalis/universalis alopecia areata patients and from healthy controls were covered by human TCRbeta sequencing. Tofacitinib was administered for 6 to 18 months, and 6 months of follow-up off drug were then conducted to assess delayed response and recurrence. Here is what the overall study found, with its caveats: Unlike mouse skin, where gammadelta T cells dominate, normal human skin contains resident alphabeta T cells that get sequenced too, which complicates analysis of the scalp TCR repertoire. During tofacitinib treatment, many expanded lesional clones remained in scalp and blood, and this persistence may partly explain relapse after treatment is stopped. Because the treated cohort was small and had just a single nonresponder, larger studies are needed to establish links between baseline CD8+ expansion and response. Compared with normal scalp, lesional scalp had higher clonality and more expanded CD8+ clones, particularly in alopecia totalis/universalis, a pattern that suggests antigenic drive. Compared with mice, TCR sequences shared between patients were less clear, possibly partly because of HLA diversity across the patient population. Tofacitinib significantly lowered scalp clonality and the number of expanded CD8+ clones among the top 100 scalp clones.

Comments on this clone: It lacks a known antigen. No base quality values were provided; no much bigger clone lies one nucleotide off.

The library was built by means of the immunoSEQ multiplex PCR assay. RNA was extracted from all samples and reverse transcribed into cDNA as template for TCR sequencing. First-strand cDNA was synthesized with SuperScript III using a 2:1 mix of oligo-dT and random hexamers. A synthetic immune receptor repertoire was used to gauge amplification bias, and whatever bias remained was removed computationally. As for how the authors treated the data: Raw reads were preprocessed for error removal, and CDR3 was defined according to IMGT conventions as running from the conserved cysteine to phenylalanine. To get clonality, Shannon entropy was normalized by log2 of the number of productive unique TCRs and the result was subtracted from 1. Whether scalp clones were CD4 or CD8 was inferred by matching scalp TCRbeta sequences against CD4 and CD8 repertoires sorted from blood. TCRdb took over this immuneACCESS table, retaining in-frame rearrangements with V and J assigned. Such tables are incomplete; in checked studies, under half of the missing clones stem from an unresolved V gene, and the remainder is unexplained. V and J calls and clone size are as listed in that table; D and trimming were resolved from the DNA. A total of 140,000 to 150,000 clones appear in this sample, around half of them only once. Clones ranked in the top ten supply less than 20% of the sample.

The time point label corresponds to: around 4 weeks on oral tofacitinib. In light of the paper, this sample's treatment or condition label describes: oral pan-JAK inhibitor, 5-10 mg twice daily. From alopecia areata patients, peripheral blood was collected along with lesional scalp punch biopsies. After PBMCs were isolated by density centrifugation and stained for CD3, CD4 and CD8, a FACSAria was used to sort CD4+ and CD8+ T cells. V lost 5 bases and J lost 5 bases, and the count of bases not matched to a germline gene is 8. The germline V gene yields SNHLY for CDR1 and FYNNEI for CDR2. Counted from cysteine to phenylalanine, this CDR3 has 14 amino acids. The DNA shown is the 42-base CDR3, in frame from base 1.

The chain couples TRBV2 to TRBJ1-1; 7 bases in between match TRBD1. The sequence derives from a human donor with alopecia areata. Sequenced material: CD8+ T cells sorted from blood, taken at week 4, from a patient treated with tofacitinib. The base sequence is TGTGCCAGCAGTCAGACAGGGTCGGCGACTGAAGCTTTCTTT. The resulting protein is CASSQTGSATEAFF.